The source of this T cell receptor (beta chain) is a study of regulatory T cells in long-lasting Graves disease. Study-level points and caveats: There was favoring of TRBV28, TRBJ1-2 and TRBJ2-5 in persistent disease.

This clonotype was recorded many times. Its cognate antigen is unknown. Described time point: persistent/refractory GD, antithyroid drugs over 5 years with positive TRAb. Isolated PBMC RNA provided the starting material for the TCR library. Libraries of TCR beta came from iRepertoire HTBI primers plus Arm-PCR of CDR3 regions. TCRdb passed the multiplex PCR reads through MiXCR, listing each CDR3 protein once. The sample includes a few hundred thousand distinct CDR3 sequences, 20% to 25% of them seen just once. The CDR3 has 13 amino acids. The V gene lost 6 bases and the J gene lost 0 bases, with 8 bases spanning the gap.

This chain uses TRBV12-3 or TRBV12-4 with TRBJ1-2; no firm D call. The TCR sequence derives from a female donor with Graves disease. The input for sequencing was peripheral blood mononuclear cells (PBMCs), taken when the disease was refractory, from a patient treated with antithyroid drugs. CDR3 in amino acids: CASRLGANYGYTF. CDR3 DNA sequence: TGTGCCAGCAGGCTTGGGGCTAACTATGGCTACACCTTC.